A selection of T cell receptor beta chains follows, all from one sample in a study of shared clonotypes between healthy human individuals. Only in-frame clones appear in the TCRdb table, and some are missing; sequencing was by immunoSEQ multiplex PCR. Of 110,000 or so clones listed, under 70% are singletons. The sample taken for sequencing was memory CD8+ T cells sorted from blood. All receptors derive from a woman between 25 and 40 years old in good health. CDR3s include the opening cysteine and the closing phenylalanine or tryptophan. A D gene is named only where the DNA matches it firmly. Part of the rows lack a size; the others show once, few, many or a class for expanded clones.

TRBV11-2,few,TRBJ2-2,15,-,TGTGCCAGCAGCTTAGTAGGCAAACACACCGGGGAGCTGTTTTTT,CASSLVGKHTGELFF
TRBV2,few,TRBJ1-2,14,-,TGTGCGCTGCCCGCAGGGGAGACCAGCTATGGCTACACCTTC,CALPAGETSYGYTF
TRBV6-5,-,TRBJ2-6,15,-,TGTGCCAGCAGCCGCGAAGTTTCTGGGGCCAACGTCCTGACTTTC,CASSREVSGANVLTF
TRBV5-1,-,TRBJ2-2,20,-,TGCGCCAGCAGCCTGGGGGGTGCAGGGTTGGTCTCGCCGGACACCGGGGAGCTGTTTTTT,CASSLGGAGLVSPDTGELFF
TRBV28,many,TRBJ2-7,16,TRBD2,TGTGCCAGCAGTTTATCCATCTTGGACGGTCGGGAGGGGCAGTACTTC,CASSLSILDGREGQYF
TRBV6-4,-,TRBJ1-6,15,-,TGTGCCAGCAGTGCGGGTCAAGGGGGAAATTCACCCCTCCACTTT,CASSAGQGGNSPLHF
TRBV19,few,TRBJ2-7,15,TRBD1,TGTGCCAGTAGTATAGGGGGACAGGGCTTCTACGAGCAGTACTTC,CASSIGGQGFYEQYF
TRBV11-2,once,TRBJ2-3,17,TRBD2,TGTGCCAGCAGCCCGAGTAGCGCGGGAGGGCCGGGCGATACGCAGTATTTT,CASSPSSAGGPGDTQYF
TRBV19,few,TRBJ2-7,15,-,TGTGCCAGTAGTATAGGAGCGTCCCCCTCCTACGAGCAGTACTTC,CASSIGASPSYEQYF
TRBV28,-,TRBJ2-1,14,-,TGTGCCAGCAGTTTCATGAGGGACTACAATGAGCAGTTCTTC,CASSFMRDYNEQFF
TRBV11-2,-,TRBJ2-7,16,TRBD1,TGTGCCAGCAGCTTATATTGGAACAGGGGGACCTACGAGCAGTACTTC,CASSLYWNRGTYEQYF
TRBV7-6,-,TRBJ2-2,15,TRBD2,TGTGCCAGCAGCCAGACTAGCGGGAACACCGGGGAGCTGTTTTTT,CASSQTSGNTGELFF
TRBV9,many,TRBJ2-1,14,-,TGTGCCAGCAGCGTAGCTTGGGGGAACAATGAGCAGTTCTTC,CASSVAWGNNEQFF
TRBV20-1,-,TRBJ2-3,11,-,TGCAGTGCTAGCTACCCGTATACGCAGTATTTT,CSASYPYTQYF
TRBV28,-,TRBJ2-7,15,-,TGTGCCAGCAGCCTGGTCGGGGCTGTACACTACGAGCAGTACTTC,CASSLVGAVHYEQYF
TRBV5-1,-,TRBJ1-1,15,-,TGCGCCAGCAGCTACGGCCAGGGAGAGAACACTGAAGCTTTCTTT,CASSYGQGENTEAFF
TRBV9,-,TRBJ2-7,15,-,TGTGCCAGCAGCGTAGGAATGGGGGATTCCTACGAGCAGTACTTC,CASSVGMGDSYEQYF
TRBV9,-,TRBJ2-5,14,TRBD2,TGTGCCAGCAGCGTAGCGGGAGGGGAAGAGACCCAGTACTTC,CASSVAGGEETQYF
TRBV6-4,-,TRBJ1-4,14,-,TGTGCCAGCAGTGAAGGGGGGGGAAATGAAAAACTGTTTTTT,CASSEGGGNEKLFF
TRBV11-2,-,TRBJ2-7,13,-,TGTGCCAGCAGCTTAGGGAACAACTACGAGCAGTACTTC,CASSLGNNYEQYF
TRBV11-3,-,TRBJ2-2,12,-,TGTGCCAGCAGCCTAAGGACCGGGGAGCTGTTTTTT,CASSLRTGELFF
TRBV6-4,many,TRBJ2-1,13,-,TGTGCCAGCAGTGCGGGGGAACGGAATGAGCAGTTCTTC,CASSAGERNEQFF
TRBV29-1,-,TRBJ2-7,12,-,TGCAGCGTGCGGTCAGGCTCCTACGAGCAGTACTTC,CSVRSGSYEQYF
TRBV28,-,TRBJ2-5,13,TRBD2,TGTGCCAGCAACAAGCGGGAGTTAGAGACCCAGTACTTC,CASNKRELETQYF
TRBV5-4,once,TRBJ2-1,12,-,TGTGCCAGCAGCTCCGAAGCGGGTGAGCAGTTCTTC,CASSSEAGEQFF
TRBV6-4,-,TRBJ2-3,16,TRBD1,TGTGCCAGCAGTGACTCGGGTGGGACAGGCACAGATACGCAGTATTTT,CASSDSGGTGTDTQYF
TRBV2,-,TRBJ2-3,13,TRBD2,TGTGCTACCCTAACCGGGGGGGCGGATACGCAGTATTTT,CATLTGGADTQYF
TRBV25-1,-,TRBJ2-1,15,TRBD2,TGTGCCAGCAGTGATTGGCTAGCGGCCTACAATGAGCAGTTCTTC,CASSDWLAAYNEQFF
TRBV28,-,TRBJ2-1,17,TRBD2,TGTGCCAGCAGCCCATGGACTAGCGGGAGACCACACAATGAGCAGTTCTTC,CASSPWTSGRPHNEQFF
TRBV7-9,-,TRBJ2-1,15,TRBD2,TGTGCCAGCAGCTTCCGGACTAGCGGGAGAAATGAGCAGTTCTTC,CASSFRTSGRNEQFF
TRBV7-9,once,TRBJ2-7,15,TRBD1,TGTGCCAGCAGCTTACCACAGGGGCACTCCTACGAGCAGTACTTC,CASSLPQGHSYEQYF